What follows are 12 T cell receptor beta chains derived from one specimen sequenced in a study of T cell changes during pregnancy in multiple sclerosis (dated by TCRdb to about 2019). The library was obtained by the immunoSEQ multiplex PCR assay. Entries here come from immuneACCESS through TCRdb and include only in-frame sequences with V and J called. Some clones fail to appear in such tables; in the studies checked, an unresolved V gene covers under half of the shortfall, and the cause of the remainder is unknown. Within this sample are approximately 60,000 clones, with around 92% of them counted one time only. The ten largest clonotypes hold 2.3% of the sample. The sequencing here drew on peripheral blood, taken in the first trimester of pregnancy. Every receptor here comes from a female donor with multiple sclerosis, enrolled in a pregnancy study.

This rearrangement joins TRBV9 to TRBJ2-1; 8 nucleotides line up with TRBD1. Germline V gene data show CDR1 as SGDLS and CDR2 as YYNGEE. Trimming took 2 bases from V and 7 from J; bases not matched to a gene: 8. This CDR3 has 15 amino acids. CDR3 nucleotides: TGTGCCAGCAGCGTGGCAGGGGGCGCGTGGAATGAGCAGTTCTTC. It specifies CASSVAGGAWNEQFF.

The chain uses TRBV5-6 and TRBJ1-2; 8 bases are a match to TRBD1. The germline gives CDR1 SGHDT, CDR2 YYEEEE. The CDR3 totals 14 residues. Trimming removed 3 bases from V and 1 base from J; junction bases left unmatched: 2. The CDR3 sequence: CASSSDRGNYGYTF. The CDR3 bases are TGTGCCAGCAGCTCCGACAGGGGTAACTATGGCTACACCTTC.

This chain joins TRBV4-3 and TRBJ2-7; weak D call: TRBD2 (6 bases). The ends were cut back, 0 bases at V and 1 base at J, with 10 bases in the middle. Per germline, CDR1 LGHNA and CDR2 YSLEER. The CDR3 has 15 residues. CDR3: CASSQDRDSSYEQYF. The CDR3, as DNA: TGCGCCAGCAGCCAAGACCGGGACTCATCCTACGAGCAGTACTTC.

The chain couples TRBV29-1 to TRBJ1-2; 7 nucleotides line up with TRBD1. CDR1 and CDR2 from the germline V gene are SQVTM and ANQGSEA. V lost 5 bases to trimming and J lost 10 bases; unmatched junction nucleotides: 7. The CDR3 is made up of 11 amino acids. The CDR3 bases are TGCAGCGTTCCACGACAGGGAGCCTACACCTTC. Amino acid sequence: CSVPRQGAYTF. The entire variable domain, with the rest obtained from reference TRBV29-1 and TRBJ1-2, is as follows: SAVISQKPSRDICQRGTSLTIQCQVDSQVTMMFWYRQQPGQSLTLIATANQGSEATYESGFVIDKFPISRPNLTFSTLTVSNMSPEDSSIYLCSVPRQGAYTFGSGTRLTVV.

This clone was detected only a few times. Different DNA sequences within this sample yield the same CDR3. The V gene is TRBV28, the J gene TRBJ1-5; D remains ambiguous. Germline CDR1 MDHEN, CDR2 SYDVKM. Trimming cost V 3 bases and J 7 bases, with 10 bases left between them. The CDR3 has 13 amino acids. CDR3 DNA: TGTGCCAGCAGTTTTTCCGGGAACCAGCCCCAGCATTTT. It translates to CASSFSGNQPQHF.

The V and J genes are TRBV4-2 and TRBJ2-5; D is possibly TRBD2 (5 bases). Germline CDR1 reads LGHNA; CDR2 reads YNFKEQ. V was pared by 0 bases and J by 7 bases, with 12 bases between. The CDR3 has 14 residues. As DNA, the CDR3 is TGTGCCAGCAGCCAAGAGAGGCAGGCGGGGACCCAGTACTTC. It encodes CASSQERQAGTQYF.

The V gene is TRBV20-1, the J gene TRBJ2-1; D perhaps matches TRBD1 (5 bases). This CDR3 contains 11 residues. Trimming pared 4 bases from V and 6 bases from J, leaving 7 bases between. Germline values: CDR1 DFQATT, CDR2 SNEGSKA (reference sequence). The CDR3 nucleotides read TGCAGTGCTAATAGGGGCAATGAGCAGTTCTTC. Amino acid sequence: CSANRGNEQFF.

V and J are TRBV5-1 and TRBJ1-5; D not certain. CDR1 and CDR2 (germline): SGHRS, YFSETQ. This CDR3 is built from 13 residues. Deletions cut 0 bases from V and 4 bases from J, with 5 bases between. CDR3 coding DNA: TGCGCCAGCAGCTTGGGGCAGAATCAGCCCCAGCATTTT. Translating it yields CASSLGQNQPQHF.

V and J are TRBV4-3 and TRBJ2-3, with 7 nucleotides matching TRBD1. This CDR3 comprises 15 residues. J gave up 4 bases and V 1 base, and 5 bases lay outside the gene matches. Germline V lookup: CDR1 LGHNA, CDR2 YSLEER. The CDR3 is CASSQVLGQPDTQYF. CDR3 DNA sequence: TGCGCCAGCAGCCAAGTCCTGGGACAGCCAGATACGCAGTATTTT.

The V gene is TRBV19, the J gene TRBJ2-1; the match to TRBD2 covers 7 bases. The CDR3 is 15 residues long. With 4 bases clipped from V and 4 bases from J, the junction kept 7 bases outside the gene matches. Germline V gene sequence: CDR1 LNHDA, CDR2 SQIVND (reference sequence). CDR3 loop: CASSTWRERYNEQFF. CDR3 bases: TGTGCCAGTAGTACCTGGCGGGAGAGGTACAATGAGCAGTTCTTC.

The DNA for the CDR3 is TGTGCCAGCTCACCACGGGTAGCAGCGGCGGGCGGGGAGCTGTTTTTT. Encoded protein: CASSPRVAAAGGELFF. The J gene is TRBJ2-2, the V gene TRBV18; perhaps TRBD2 as D (5 bases). Trimming removed 1 base at V and 7 bases at J, with 16 bases between. The germline V gene has CDR1 KGHSH and CDR2 LQKENI. CDR3 length: 16 amino acids.

The chain joins TRBV10-1 to TRBJ1-4, with TRBD1 identical over 7 bases. V lost 6 bases to trimming and J lost 8 bases; unmatched junction nucleotides: 6. Germline CDR1 is WNHNN and CDR2 is SYGVQD (reference sequence). The CDR3 has 13 amino acids. The DNA of the CDR3 is TGCGCCAGCAGCGGCAGGGGGAGAGAAAAACTGTTTTTT. Protein product: CASSGRGREKLFF.